The 7 T cell receptor beta chains given below trace back to one sample, sequenced in a study of T cell repertoires in cytomegalovirus infection. TCRdb re-called the reads through MiXCR, storing one row per CDR3 protein. The sample has about 360,000 distinct CDR3 sequences; 18% are singletons. The sequenced sample consisted of PBMCs. These receptors were taken from a human donor in good health (CMV status not recorded). Some clones in this sample may be carry-over from other donors' samples.

Notes on this clonotype: Since a much larger clone is just one base distant, this may be a read error. The V call is TRBV7-6, the J call TRBJ1-2; 7 bases map to TRBD1. The CDR3 spans 16 residues. CDR1 and CDR2 (germline): SGHVS, FNYEAQ. The CDR3 here is CASSRLDRDPNYGSTF. The CDR3 DNA reads TGTGCCAGCAGCCGCTTAGACAGGGATCCTAACTATGGCTCCACCTTC.

The sample holds many counts of this clonotype. The chain carries TRBV12-3 or TRBV12-4 and TRBJ2-7; 10 bases are shared with TRBD2. V lost 5 bases to trimming and J lost 4 bases; unmatched junction nucleotides: 11. The CDR3 extends over 16 amino acids. The CDR3 nucleotides read TGTGCCAGCAGTCTGCTAGCGGGAGTCGAGACATACGAGCAGTACTTC. It is translated as CASSLLAGVETYEQYF.

The chain has TRBV11-2 and TRBJ2-3; D not resolved. Trimming removed 2 bases from V and 0 bases from J, with 12 bases in between. The CDR3 loop spans 16 amino acids. Germline CDR1 is SGHAT and CDR2 is FQNNGV. The CDR3 spells CASSLRLGTSTDTQYF. CDR3 sequence (DNA): TGTGCCAGCAGCTTAAGGCTCGGAACTAGCACAGATACGCAGTATTTT.

V and J are TRBV7-2 and TRBJ1-2, with 7 nucleotides matching TRBD1. Trimming at V came to 4 bases and at J to 8 bases, leaving 10 bases not matched to a gene. From germline, CDR1 is SGHTA and CDR2 FQGNSA. CDR3 length equals 14 residues. The CDR3 DNA sequence: TGTGCCAGCAGCTCCCGACAGGGCCGAGAGGGCTACACCTTC. It codes for CASSSRQGREGYTF.

This clonotype was seen more than once but under ten times. This chain connects TRBV12-3 or TRBV12-4 to TRBJ2-7; 11 bases align to TRBD2. The CDR3 consists of 14 residues. The ends lost 4 bases at V and 3 bases at J; junction bases unmatched: 2. CDR3 protein: CASSSGTSGYEQYF. In DNA, the CDR3 is TGTGCCAGCAGTTCCGGGACTAGCGGCTACGAGCAGTACTTC.

This clonotype was found a few times. The chain carries TRBV20-1 and TRBJ2-1, with a possible D match to TRBD2 (7 bases). From germline, CDR1 is DFQATT and CDR2 SNEGSKA (reference sequence). This CDR3 comprises 16 residues. Trimming left V 0 bases short and J 4 bases short, with 16 bases between. This CDR3 is CSARDRRGGLYNEQFF. CDR3 nucleotide sequence: TGCAGTGCTAGAGATAGGAGGGGGGGGCTGTACAATGAGCAGTTCTTC.

The rearrangement joins TRBV6-1 to TRBJ2-7; D is unresolved. This CDR3 spans 13 amino acids. V shed 5 bases and J shed 3 bases, with 11 bases lying between them. Germline V gene lookup returns CDR1 MNHNS and CDR2 SASEGT. The CDR3 nucleotides read TGTGCCAGCAGTTTCTCAGATTACTACGAGCAGTACTTC. It translates to CASSFSDYYEQYF.